These 22 T cell receptor beta chains share one sample of origin, sequenced in a study of T cell responses to AZD1222 COVID-19 vaccine. Only in-frame clones appear in the TCRdb table, and some are missing; sequencing was by immunoSEQ multiplex PCR. The data contain roughly 55,000 clones, more than 70% of them singletons. Specimen: peripheral blood, collected on day 0 of AZD1222 vaccination. Receptor source: an adult in good health.

The CDR3 spells CASSPTRPRGTDTQYF. Written as DNA, the CDR3 is TGTGCCAGCTCACCTACTAGACCTAGGGGGACGGATACGCAGTATTTT. V usage is TRBV18 and J usage is TRBJ2-3, with D tentatively TRBD1 (6 bases). From germline, CDR1 is KGHSH and CDR2 LQKENI. Trimming took off 3 bases at V and 6 bases at J, with 19 bases between the two ends. The CDR3 is 16 amino acids.

The V gene is TRBV15, the J gene TRBJ1-1; D remains unclear. Germline CDR1 LNHNV, CDR2 YYDKDF (reference sequence). The CDR3 totals 15 residues. V shed 0 bases and J shed 1 base, with 9 bases lying between them. CDR3 loop: CATSRDRSRNTEAFF. CDR3 bases: TGTGCCACCAGCAGAGATCGTAGCAGGAACACTGAAGCTTTCTTT.

The chain joins TRBV20-1 to TRBJ2-3; D gene unclear. Looked up from germline, CDR1 is DFQATT and CDR2 is SNEGSKA (reference sequence). This CDR3 contains 10 residues. The V gene lost 3 bases and the J gene lost 9 bases, with 7 bases spanning the gap. The CDR3 here is CSARQETQYF. The DNA for the CDR3 is TGCAGTGCTAGGCAAGAGACGCAGTATTTT.

The CDR3 is CASSFLAGVNTDTQYF. CDR3 DNA sequence: TGTGCCAGTAGTTTCCTAGCGGGTGTAAACACAGATACGCAGTATTTT. The rearrangement joins TRBV19 to TRBJ2-3; TRBD2 agrees at 8 bases. Unmatched junction bases numbered 9, after V lost 5 bases and J lost 2 bases. The CDR3 has 16 residues. Germline V lookup: CDR1 LNHDA, CDR2 SQIVND (reference sequence). The whole variable domain, filled in from reference TRBV19 and TRBJ2-3, reads DGGITQSPKYLFRKEGQNVTLSCEQNLNHDAMYWYRQDPGQGLRLIYYSQIVNDFQKGDIAEGYSVSREKKESFPLTVTSAQKNPTAFYLCASSFLAGVNTDTQYFGPGTRLTVL.

This clone was counted between two and nine times. The chain uses TRBV2 and TRBJ1-3; D is unclear. CDR3 size: 13 residues. The V gene's germline CDR1 is SNHLY and CDR2 FYNNEI. The V gene lost 7 bases and the J gene lost 0 bases, with 7 bases spanning the gap. CDR3: CASTDTSGNTIYF. The CDR3 DNA reads TGTGCCAGCACCGACACCTCTGGAAACACCATATATTTT.

The chain combines TRBV4-2 with TRBJ1-2; 7 bases map to TRBD1. Per the germline V gene, CDR1 is LGHNA and CDR2 is YNFKEQ. Trimming took 2 bases from V and 8 from J; bases not matched to a gene: 14. The CDR3 extends over 16 amino acids. CDR3 sequence (DNA): TGTGCCAGCAGCCAACAGGCCAGAGCAGGGGGAAAGGGCTACACCTTC. Amino acid sequence: CASSQQARAGGKGYTF.

In its sample, this clone was seen a few times. The V gene is TRBV27, the J gene TRBJ2-1, with TRBD1 matching 8 bases. Unmatched junction bases numbered 4, after V lost 5 bases and J lost 4 bases. The CDR3 loop spans 14 amino acids. Germline V CDR1 and CDR2: MNHEY, SMNVEV (reference sequence). CDR3 amino acids: CASSQDREYNEQFF. CDR3 DNA: TGTGCCAGCAGTCAGGACAGGGAATACAATGAGCAGTTCTTC.

This chain connects TRBV18 to TRBJ1-1; the match to TRBD1 covers 7 bases. Looked up from germline, CDR1 is KGHSH and CDR2 is LQKENI. This CDR3 spans 14 amino acids. Germline trimming cut 4 bases from V and 2 bases from J; bases unmatched to any gene: 4. CDR3 bases: TGTGCCAGCTCACAGGGGGCTCGTAACACTGAAGCTTTCTTT. Encoded protein: CASSQGARNTEAFF.

This CDR3 is CASSTTGAAEAFF. Written as DNA, the CDR3 is TGCGCCAGCTCGACCACAGGGGCGGCTGAAGCTTTCTTT. The chain joins TRBV5-1 to TRBJ1-1; TRBD1 matches at 7 bases. This CDR3 comprises 13 residues. Germline assignment: CDR1 SGHRS and CDR2 YFSETQ. V dropped 7 bases and J dropped 6; count of bases not matched to a gene: 9.

The V gene is TRBV6-6, the J gene TRBJ2-7; D gene ambiguous. Germline V gives CDR1 MNHNY, CDR2 SVGAGI (reference sequence). The CDR3 is 12 amino acids. Trimming cost V 4 bases and J 9 bases, with 13 bases left between them. This CDR3 reads CASSLLETPQYF. The CDR3 DNA sequence: TGTGCCAGCAGTTTGTTGGAAACACCGCAGTACTTC.

CDR3 bases: TGTGCCAGCAGGGTGGACTATGGCTACACCTTC. It specifies CASRVDYGYTF. The V gene is TRBV28, the J gene TRBJ1-2; D gene uncertain. CDR1 is MDHEN, CDR2 SYDVKM, per germline. The CDR3 spans 11 residues. V was trimmed by 6 bases and J by 3 bases, leaving 5 bases between them.

The V gene is TRBV28, the J gene TRBJ2-1, with D uncertain. CDR1 is MDHEN and CDR2 is SYDVKM in the germline V gene. Trimming took 3 bases from V and 5 from J, leaving 8 bases between them. The CDR3 spans 13 residues. The CDR3 coding sequence is TGTGCCAGCAGTTTTAGGCCCGACAATGAGCAGTTCTTC. It codes for CASSFRPDNEQFF. Variable domain in full (rest from reference TRBV28 and TRBJ2-1): DVKVTQSSRYLVKRTGEKVFLECVQDMDHENMFWYRQDPGLGLRLIYFSYDVKMKEKGDIPEGYSVSREKKERFSLILESASTNQTSMYLCASSFRPDNEQFFGPGTRLTVL.

The chain uses TRBV28 and TRBJ1-2; D unresolved. The CDR3 runs 16 residues. Germline V gene sequence: CDR1 MDHEN, CDR2 SYDVKM. With 5 bases removed from V and 8 bases from J, the gap between germline ends came to 24 bases. The CDR3 loop is CASSNYPGRQADGYTF. The CDR3 nucleotides read TGTGCCAGCAGTAACTACCCCGGCAGGCAAGCAGACGGCTACACCTTC.

This sequence joins TRBV28 and TRBJ2-4; possible D gene TRBD1, 5 bases. V lost 5 bases and J 1 base, leaving 15 bases between the germline ends. Germline CDR1 reads MDHEN; CDR2 reads SYDVKM. The CDR3 contains 16 residues. The DNA for the CDR3 is TGTGCCAGCAGTAGGCGGAAAACAGGCGCCAAAAACATTCAGTACTTC. It codes for CASSRRKTGAKNIQYF.

This chain uses TRBV5-6 with TRBJ2-7; D is unresolved. Germline CDR1 and CDR2: SGHDT and YYEEEE. This CDR3 comprises 15 residues. The germline V and J ends were trimmed by 4 bases and 2 bases, with 16 bases remaining between them. In nucleotides, the CDR3 is TGTGCCAGCAGCGACAACCCGATGGGTGCCTACGAGCAGTACTTC. This codes for CASSDNPMGAYEQYF.

The chain employs TRBV15 and TRBJ2-5; D not certain. V was shortened by 0 bases and J by 4 bases, with 12 bases between the two germline ends. The V gene's germline CDR1 is LNHNV and CDR2 YYDKDF (reference sequence). The CDR3 contains 15 residues. The CDR3 region has the DNA TGTGCCACCAGCAGAGATCCCGGTGGGCGAGAGACCCAGTACTTC. Its translation is CATSRDPGGRETQYF.

The chain uses TRBV7-2 and TRBJ2-2; D is uncertain. The germline V and J ends were trimmed by 2 bases and 4 bases, with 11 bases remaining between them. The length of the CDR3 is 15 residues. Per the germline V gene, CDR1 is SGHTA and CDR2 is FQGNSA. The CDR3 nucleotides are TGTGCCAGCAGCTTAACACGAGTGTCCACCGGGGAGCTGTTTTTT. Translated, it gives CASSLTRVSTGELFF.

The V gene is TRBV7-9, the J gene TRBJ2-1; 9 bases are a match to TRBD2. Losses at the gene ends were 3 bases for V and 5 bases for J; bases not matched to a gene: 8. The germline V gene encodes CDR1 SEHNR and CDR2 FQNEAQ (reference sequence). CDR3 length equals 16 residues. The CDR3 loop reads CASSLLAGISHNEQFF. CDR3 nucleotides: TGTGCCAGCAGCTTGCTAGCGGGAATTTCTCACAATGAGCAGTTCTTC.

J is TRBJ1-1 and V is TRBV5-1, with D possibly matching TRBD1 (6 bases). The germline V gene encodes CDR1 SGHRS and CDR2 YFSETQ. This CDR3 has 15 residues. V gave up 0 bases and J gave up 3 bases, with 12 bases separating them. CDR3 in DNA: TGCGCCAGCAGCTTGGAGCCGGGGGCGGACACTGAAGCTTTCTTT. Translated, it gives CASSLEPGADTEAFF.

This chain connects TRBV9 to TRBJ2-1; D is ambiguous. The CDR3 is made up of 15 amino acids. Trimming removed 0 bases from V and 5 bases from J, with 12 bases in between. Germline CDR1 and CDR2: SGDLS and YYNGEE. CDR3 residues: CASSVVGQGHNEQFF. CDR3 coding DNA: TGTGCCAGCAGCGTAGTTGGGCAAGGCCACAATGAGCAGTTCTTC.

V gene TRBV2 combines with J gene TRBJ2-3; D might be TRBD2 (5 bases). The CDR3 is made up of 16 amino acids. Trimming cost V 1 base and J 0 bases, with 11 bases left between them. The germline V gene encodes CDR1 SNHLY and CDR2 FYNNEI. The CDR3 sequence: CASSEGFSASTDTQYF. The DNA of the CDR3 is TGTGCCAGCAGTGAAGGCTTTAGCGCCAGCACAGATACGCAGTATTTT.

This chain joins TRBV2 and TRBJ1-1, with 10 nucleotides matching TRBD1. The V gene's germline CDR1 is SNHLY and CDR2 FYNNEI. Trimming cost V 6 bases and J 1 base; bases outside gene matches: 5. The CDR3 length is 15 residues. CDR3 nucleotide sequence: TGTGCCAGCAGCGGACAGGGGGTACGGAACACTGAAGCTTTCTTT. Encoded protein: CASSGQGVRNTEAFF.